This entry concerns a single T cell receptor (beta chain). What it recognizes is unknown. This entry comes from a study of cytomegalovirus exposure and HLA in healthy donors. Whole-study context: Genotyping showed roughly 83% of some 400 donors falling in the Caucasian-associated ancestry cluster.

Per germline, CDR1 SGHRS and CDR2 YFSETQ. This CDR3 has 14 amino acids. V gave up 4 bases and J gave up 6 bases, with 14 bases separating them. Findings and caveats of the study: Sequencing artifact likely explains a cluster of highly shared sequence variants. In a later analysis, TCR beta V- and J-gene trimming showed a link to a missense DCLRE1C variant. An analysis was carried out later, and it reportedly showed fewer N-insertions in an Asian-associated ancestry cluster than the approximately 700-donor mean.

This PCR relied on a set of 60 Vbeta primers and 13 Jbeta primers. The data were produced by immunoSEQ multiplex PCR, yet TCRdb's version contains in-frame clones alone and is incomplete. The sample contains 160,000 or so clones, 70% to 85% of which appear only once. The TCR originated in a woman between 45 and 65 years old in good health and CMV-seropositive. Sequenced material: PBMCs. This chain uses TRBV5-1 with TRBJ2-1, with a weak D call TRBD1 (6 bases). CDR3 bases: TGCGCCAGCAGCCTGGCTGCAGGGGCCAATGAGCAGTTCTTC. The encoded protein is CASSLAAGANEQFF.